One and the same sample provided the 28 T cell receptor beta chains below, sequenced in a study of blood T cell repertoires in COVID-19. Here immunoSEQ multiplex PCR was the method, and the copy in TCRdb shows in-frame clones only, minus some. The table records over 60,000 clones, about 77% of them present only once. The sequenced sample consisted of peripheral blood. These receptors were collected from a human donor in a cohort sampled during active COVID-19.

V gene TRBV2 combines with J gene TRBJ1-5, with D unclear. Trimming took off 3 bases at V and 4 bases at J, with 10 bases between the two ends. The CDR3 extends over 14 amino acids. Germline V lookup: CDR1 SNHLY, CDR2 FYNNEI. The CDR3 DNA reads as TGTGCCAGCAGTGACCCGGTCAAAAATCAGCCCCAGCATTTT. It translates to CASSDPVKNQPQHF.

Note on this clone: A junction boundary mismatches the germline segment, possibly from a read error. The chain combines TRBV7-9 with TRBJ2-7; TRBD2 aligns across 9 bases. This CDR3 has 15 residues. The germline V gene has CDR1 SEHNR and CDR2 FQNEAQ (reference sequence). The CDR3 sequence is CASSVASGGLKEQYF. CDR3 in DNA: TGTGCCAGCAGCGTAGCGAGCGGGGGGTTAAAAGAGCAGTACTTC. Full variable domain (rest looked up from reference TRBV7-9 and TRBJ2-7): DTGVSQNPRHKITKRGQNVTFRCDPISEHNRLYWYRQTLGQGPEFLTYFQNEAQLEKSRLLSDRFSAERPKGSFSTLEIQRTEQGDSAMYLCASSVASGGLKEQYFGPGTRLTVT.

This clone has a count of ten or more. The chain couples TRBV7-2 to TRBJ1-2; D not certain. CDR1 is SGHTA and CDR2 is FQGNSA in the germline V gene. Trimming removed 5 bases at V and 8 bases at J, with 18 bases between. The CDR3 loop spans 14 amino acids. CDR3 bases: TGTGCCAGCAGCCGCTCCCGGGCGGGAGAGGGCTACACCTTC. The encoded protein is CASSRSRAGEGYTF. Variable domain in full (rest from reference TRBV7-2 and TRBJ1-2): GAGVSQSPSNKVTEKGKDVELRCDPISGHTALYWYRQSLGQGLEFLIYFQGNSAPDKSGLPSDRFSAERTGGSVSTLTIQRTQQEDSAVYLCASSRSRAGEGYTFGSGTRLTVV.

This chain joins TRBV7-9 and TRBJ2-1; maybe TRBD1 (6 bases). V shed 4 bases and J shed 9 bases, with 19 bases lying between them. Germline V gives CDR1 SEHNR, CDR2 FQNEAQ (reference sequence). CDR3 length: 15 amino acids. This CDR3 reads CASSSVGQHRVEQFF. The CDR3 DNA sequence: TGTGCCAGCAGCTCAGTTGGACAGCATCGGGTTGAGCAGTTCTTC. Full variable domain (remainder filled in from reference TRBV7-9 and TRBJ2-1): DTGVSQNPRHKITKRGQNVTFRCDPISEHNRLYWYRQTLGQGPEFLTYFQNEAQLEKSRLLSDRFSAERPKGSFSTLEIQRTEQGDSAMYLCASSSVGQHRVEQFFGPGTRLTVL.

The V gene is TRBV2, the J gene TRBJ2-3, with a possible D match to TRBD1 (7 bases). The CDR3 covers 14 residues. Trimming took 9 bases from V and 6 from J, leaving 19 bases between them. CDR1 SNHLY and CDR2 FYNNEI come from the germline V gene. The CDR3 loop reads CASDRAGGPDTQYF. The CDR3 coding sequence is TGTGCCAGTGACAGGGCTGGAGGGCCGGATACGCAGTATTTT.

As DNA, the CDR3 is TGTGCCAGCATCCATAGCGGTGAAGAGACCCAGTACTTC. This codes for CASIHSGEETQYF. The chain carries TRBV7-3 and TRBJ2-5; D is perhaps TRBD2 (6 bases). From germline, CDR1 is SGHTA and CDR2 FQGTGA. The CDR3 runs to 13 residues. V lost 7 bases and J lost 3, with 12 bases in between.

The chain recombines TRBV9 with TRBJ2-2, with TRBD2 matching over 10 bases. CDR1 SGDLS and CDR2 YYNGEE come from the germline V gene. Losses at the gene ends were 3 bases for V and 0 bases for J; bases not matched to a gene: 8. The length of the CDR3 is 18 residues. The CDR3 DNA reads TGTGCCAGCAGCGAACACCGGACTAGCGGAGCGAACACCGGGGAGCTGTTTTTT. Translating it yields CASSEHRTSGANTGELFF. Supplemented by reference TRBV9 and TRBJ2-2, the full variable domain reads DSGVTQTPKHLITATGQRVTLRCSPRSGDLSVYWYQQSLDQGLQFLIQYYNGEERAKGNILERFSAQQFPDLHSELNLSSLELGDSALYFCASSEHRTSGANTGELFFGEGSRLTVL.

The CDR3 DNA reads TGCGCCAGCAGGCCGACAGGGGGCGAGACTAACTATGGCTACACCTTC. Translation gives CASRPTGGETNYGYTF. J is TRBJ1-2 and V is TRBV10-2; 10 bases line up with TRBD1. The CDR3 loop spans 16 amino acids. With 6 bases clipped from V and 0 bases from J, the junction kept 7 bases outside the gene matches. The germline V gene has CDR1 WSHSY and CDR2 SAAADI.

The chain has TRBV19 and TRBJ2-6, with D hard to call. V was trimmed by 5 bases and J by 4 bases, leaving 3 bases between them. From germline, CDR1 is LNHDA and CDR2 SQIVND (reference sequence). The CDR3 is made up of 12 amino acids. The CDR3 loop reads CASSLGANVLTF. DNA for the CDR3: TGTGCCAGTAGTCTCGGGGCCAACGTCCTGACTTTC.

This sequence joins TRBV7-2 and TRBJ1-1, with 8 bases fitting TRBD1. V was clipped by 3 bases and J by 3 bases; unmatched bases: 6. Per germline, CDR1 SGHTA and CDR2 FQGNSA. This CDR3 spans 15 amino acids. DNA for the CDR3: TGTGCCAGCAGCTTCTCCGGGACAGGAGACACTGAAGCTTTCTTT. Amino acid sequence: CASSFSGTGDTEAFF.

The rearrangement links TRBV5-4 to TRBJ2-3, with 8 bases identical to TRBD2. This CDR3 is 15 amino acids long. V trimming: 4 bases; J trimming: 3 bases; junction bases outside the gene matches: 7. CDR1 is SGHNT and CDR2 is YYREEE in the germline V gene (reference sequence). The CDR3, as DNA: TGTGCCAGCAGCCCTCGGGGGGGAGGGACAGATACGCAGTATTTT. It is translated as CASSPRGGGTDTQYF.

The CDR3 nucleotides read TGTGCCAGCAGCGTAGGAGGAGGGTCGGGCACCGGGGAGCTGTTTTTT. Amino acid sequence: CASSVGGGSGTGELFF. V usage is TRBV9 and J usage is TRBJ2-2, with D perhaps TRBD2 (6 bases). The CDR3 loop spans 16 amino acids. Trimming took off 0 bases at V and 4 bases at J, with 13 bases between the two ends. Germline V lookup: CDR1 SGDLS, CDR2 YYNGEE.

A single count supports this clone. This sequence joins TRBV7-3 and TRBJ2-1; 12 positions agree with TRBD2. Germline V gene data show CDR1 as SGHTA and CDR2 as FQGTGA. The ends lost 4 bases at V and 5 bases at J; junction bases unmatched: 3. There are 15 residues in the CDR3. The CDR3 sequence is CASSSWTSGNNEQFF. CDR3 nucleotide sequence: TGTGCCAGCAGCTCCTGGACTAGCGGGAACAATGAGCAGTTCTTC. The entire variable domain, with the rest obtained from reference TRBV7-3 and TRBJ2-1, is as follows: GAGVSQTPSNKVTEKGKYVELRCDPISGHTALYWYRQSLGQGPEFLIYFQGTGAADDSGLPNDRFFAVRPEGSVSTLKIQRTERGDSAVYLCASSSWTSGNNEQFFGPGTRLTVL.

V gene TRBV7-6 combines with J gene TRBJ2-1; 10 nucleotides align to TRBD2. The V gene's germline CDR1 is SGHVS and CDR2 FNYEAQ. The CDR3 has 16 amino acids. The V and J ends lost 1 base and 6 bases, in that order; junction bases with no gene match: 6. CDR3 loop: CASSLEASGGRNEQFF. The DNA for the CDR3 is TGTGCCAGCAGCTTAGAGGCTAGCGGGGGACGCAATGAGCAGTTCTTC.

This chain links TRBV6-4 with TRBJ1-2, with a tentative D call TRBD1 (6 bases). V gave up 6 bases and J gave up 8 bases, with 16 bases separating them. Germline V gene lookup returns CDR1 MRHNA and CDR2 SNTAGT. CDR3 length equals 13 residues. The CDR3 region has the DNA TGTGCCAGCAGCGAGCAGGGGTCTAAAGGCTACACCTTC. Protein sequence: CASSEQGSKGYTF.

The CDR3 DNA is TGTGCCAGCAGACCGCAGGGACAAGAGACCCAGTACTTC. It specifies CASRPQGQETQYF. The rearrangement uses TRBV5-6 and TRBJ2-5; possible D gene TRBD1, 5 bases. Per germline, CDR1 SGHDT and CDR2 YYEEEE. Trimming cost V 5 bases and J 2 bases, with 10 bases left between them. The CDR3 has 13 amino acids.

The chain uses TRBV30 and TRBJ1-5, with a tentative D call TRBD1 (5 bases). Germline CDR1 reads GTSNPN; CDR2 reads SVGIG (reference sequence). The CDR3 has 13 amino acids. Trimming cost V 3 bases and J 2 bases, with 8 bases left between them. CDR3 nucleotide sequence: TGTGCCTGGAGGCAGGGCGGCAATCAGCCCCAGCATTTT. The encoded protein is CAWRQGGNQPQHF.

This clone was seen a few times. Distinct nucleotide sequences in the sample also encode this CDR3. CDR3 protein: CASSEARGTEAFF. The CDR3 nucleotides are TGTGCCAGCAGTGAAGCTAGGGGCACTGAAGCTTTCTTT. This sequence joins TRBV6-1 and TRBJ1-1; D may be TRBD1 (5 bases). The CDR3 spans 13 residues. V lost 0 bases to trimming and J lost 4 bases, with 6 bases between them. Germline CDR1 and CDR2: MNHNS and SASEGT.

For the CDR3, the DNA is TGTGCCAGCACCCTCCTACAGGGGCGCGGGGAGCTGTTTTTT. It encodes CASTLLQGRGELFF. This chain joins TRBV2 and TRBJ2-2; 7 nucleotides agree with TRBD1. The CDR3 length is 14 residues. CDR1 and CDR2 (germline): SNHLY, FYNNEI. V dropped 7 bases and J dropped 7; count of bases not matched to a gene: 9.

The chain couples TRBV19 to TRBJ2-1, with 10 bases identical to TRBD1. CDR3 size: 16 residues. The germline CDR1 and CDR2 sequences are LNHDA and SQIVND (reference sequence). J was trimmed by 0 bases and V by 4 bases; bases with no gene match: 3. The CDR3 sequence: CASSTGDRGSYNEQFF. The CDR3, as DNA: TGTGCCAGTAGTACGGGGGACAGGGGCTCCTACAATGAGCAGTTCTTC.

This sequence joins TRBV5-1 and TRBJ2-5; 9 nucleotides agree with TRBD1. V lost 6 bases, J lost 2 bases, and 5 bases stayed unmatched. This CDR3 has 14 residues. The germline V gene has CDR1 SGHRS and CDR2 YFSETQ. DNA for the CDR3: TGCGCCAGCACCTACAGGGGGCAGCAAGAGACCCAGTACTTC. Protein product: CASTYRGQQETQYF.

This clone was recorded only once. This chain's CDR3 is CASSRGLAGTEAFF. The CDR3 region has the DNA TGTGCCAGCAGCCGTGGGTTGGCGGGAACTGAAGCTTTCTTT. The chain has TRBV14 and TRBJ1-1; no clear D gene. V lost 4 bases, J lost 5 bases, and 14 bases lay in between. This CDR3 is built from 14 residues. Germline lookup yields CDR1 SGHDN and CDR2 FVKESK.

The J gene is TRBJ2-7, the V gene TRBV2, with 10 bases fitting TRBD2. The CDR3 consists of 17 residues. Germline V lookup: CDR1 SNHLY, CDR2 FYNNEI. The V gene end was trimmed by 0 bases and the J gene end by 2 bases; junction bases not matched to a gene: 7. CDR3: CASSEASGLAGAYEQYF. CDR3 nucleotide sequence: TGTGCCAGCAGTGAAGCGAGCGGGCTAGCGGGAGCCTACGAGCAGTACTTC.

The CDR3 here is CATKDSNYGYTF. In DNA, the CDR3 is TGTGCCACTAAAGACAGCAACTATGGCTACACCTTC. This chain links TRBV28 with TRBJ1-2, with a weak D call TRBD1 (5 bases). The germline V gene encodes CDR1 MDHEN and CDR2 SYDVKM. The germline V and J ends were trimmed by 10 bases and 2 bases, with 11 bases remaining between them. The CDR3 runs 12 residues.

CDR3 protein: CASSPGAGGPGANVLTF. The CDR3 nucleotides are TGCGCCAGCAGCCCCGGGGCAGGGGGGCCTGGGGCCAACGTCCTGACTTTC. The gene calls are TRBV5-1 and TRBJ2-6, with TRBD1 as a possible D gene (7 bases). In germline, CDR1 is SGHRS, CDR2 YFSETQ. This CDR3 has 17 amino acids. V shed 4 bases and J shed 2 bases, with 16 bases lying between them. Supplemented by reference TRBV5-1 and TRBJ2-6, the full variable domain reads KAGVTQTPRYLIKTRGQQVTLSCSPISGHRSVSWYQQTPGQGLQFLFEYFSETQRNKGNFPGRFSGRQFSNSRSEMNVSTLELGDSALYLCASSPGAGGPGANVLTFGAGSRLTVL.

V usage is TRBV4-3 and J usage is TRBJ1-2; 7 nucleotides match TRBD1. V lost 4 bases and J lost 4; bases outside the gene matches: 9. In germline, CDR1 is LGHNA, CDR2 YSLEER. The CDR3 sequence is 15 residues long. The CDR3 coding sequence is TGCGCCAGCAGCCTGAGGGACAGCCTCGGCTATGGCTACACCTTC. Its translation is CASSLRDSLGYGYTF.

This chain joins TRBV5-5 and TRBJ1-4; tentatively, D is TRBD1 (5 bases). CDR3 length equals 12 residues. From germline, CDR1 is SGHKS and CDR2 YYEKEE (reference sequence). V was clipped by 1 base and J by 7 bases, with 5 bases between them. The CDR3 nucleotides read TGTGCCAGCAGCTTGCAGGGTGAAAAACTGTTTTTT. This encodes CASSLQGEKLFF.

Ten or more counts support this clone. This chain connects TRBV7-9 to TRBJ2-7; TRBD2 agrees at 8 bases. V was clipped by 2 bases and J by 5 bases; unmatched bases: 8. Germline assignment: CDR1 SEHNR and CDR2 FQNEAQ (reference sequence). The CDR3 spans 15 residues. The CDR3 DNA sequence: TGTGCCAGCAGCTTACTAAGCGGGAGAGGCAACGAGCAGTACTTC. It codes for CASSLLSGRGNEQYF.